One and the same sample provided the 8 T cell receptor beta chains below, sequenced in a study of T cell changes during pregnancy in multiple sclerosis. TCRdb keeps only in-frame clones here, not all; method: immunoSEQ multiplex PCR. Of under 50,000 clones in the sample, under 95% are singletons; the top ten hold under 0.75%. Sequencing used CD4+ T cells from peripheral blood mononuclear cells, obtained in the second trimester of pregnancy. These receptors were collected from a female donor in good health, enrolled as a control in a pregnancy study.

The V call is TRBV6-5, the J call TRBJ1-1; 9 nucleotides match TRBD1. The CDR3 sequence is 13 residues long. Germline values: CDR1 MNHEY, CDR2 SVGAGI. Losses at the gene ends were 5 bases for V and 11 bases for J; bases not matched to a gene: 9. CDR3 nucleotides: TGTGCCAGCAGTCGTCCCGGGACAGGGACCGCTTTCTTT. It codes for CASSRPGTGTAFF.

V and J are TRBV28 and TRBJ1-1, with D perhaps TRBD1 (5 bases). From germline, CDR1 is MDHEN and CDR2 SYDVKM. Trimming stripped 2 bases from V and 1 base from J, with 8 bases between. The CDR3 extends over 14 amino acids. The CDR3 DNA follows: TGTGCCAGCAGTTTACAGGGCACGAACACTGAAGCTTTCTTT. Protein product: CASSLQGTNTEAFF. The full variable domain, in which reference TRBV28 and TRBJ1-1 provide the parts outside the CDR3, is DVKVTQSSRYLVKRTGEKVFLECVQDMDHENMFWYRQDPGLGLRLIYFSYDVKMKEKGDIPEGYSVSREKKERFSLILESASTNQTSMYLCASSLQGTNTEAFFGQGTRLTVV.

V usage is TRBV28 and J usage is TRBJ2-7; 9 bases are shared with TRBD1. Germline assignment: CDR1 MDHEN and CDR2 SYDVKM. The CDR3 covers 14 residues. V trimming: 6 bases; J trimming: 7 bases; junction bases outside the gene matches: 10. Written as DNA, the CDR3 is TGTGCCAGCAGAGGTGGGACAGGGAGCGGAGAGCAGTACTTC. Translated, it gives CASRGGTGSGEQYF.

This rearrangement joins TRBV7-8 to TRBJ2-3; TRBD2 matches 7 bases. Germline V gene lookup returns CDR1 SGHVS and CDR2 FQNEAQ. There are 14 residues in the CDR3. The J segment lost 14 bases and the V segment lost 3 bases, leaving 14 bases of the junction unmatched. CDR3 amino acids: CASSLLKTSRVAYF. CDR3 DNA: TGTGCCAGCAGCTTGCTAAAGACTAGCAGGGTTGCGTATTTT.

The chain has TRBV27 and TRBJ1-2; unclear D gene. Germline values: CDR1 MNHEY, CDR2 SMNVEV (reference sequence). The V gene lost 0 bases and the J gene lost 5 bases, with 7 bases spanning the gap. This CDR3 region has 13 residues. CDR3: CASSLSALYGYTF. The CDR3 bases are TGTGCCAGCAGTTTATCGGCCCTTTATGGCTACACCTTC.

There are a few counts of this clone. V and J are TRBV11-2 and TRBJ2-1; tentatively, D is TRBD1 (6 bases). V dropped 7 bases and J dropped 13 bases, with 23 bases sitting between them. Per germline, CDR1 SGHAT and CDR2 FQNNGV. This CDR3 is 14 amino acids long. CDR3 sequence reads: CASTQGLDTRIQFF. The CDR3 nucleotides read TGTGCCAGCACCCAGGGGTTAGACACAAGGATTCAGTTCTTC. The whole variable domain, filled in from reference TRBV11-2 and TRBJ2-1, reads EAGVAQSPRYKIIEKRQSVAFWCNPISGHATLYWYQQILGQGPKLLIQFQNNGVVDDSQLPKDRFSAERLKGVDSTLKIQPAKLEDSAVYLCASTQGLDTRIQFFGPGTRLTVL.

The V and J genes are TRBV5-5 and TRBJ2-3; D is ambiguous. There are 15 residues in the CDR3. Trimming removed 2 bases from V and 0 bases from J, with 10 bases in between. Germline CDR1 SGHKS, CDR2 YYEKEE (reference sequence). As DNA, the CDR3 is TGTGCCAGCAGCTTATCCTCCTACAGCACAGATACGCAGTATTTT. Translation gives CASSLSSYSTDTQYF. The full variable domain, completed using reference TRBV5-5 and TRBJ2-3, is DAGVTQSPTHLIKTRGQQVTLRCSPISGHKSVSWYQQVLGQGPQFIFQYYEKEERGRGNFPDRFSARQFPNYSSELNVNALLLGDSALYLCASSLSSYSTDTQYFGPGTRLTVL.

V is TRBV4-1 and J is TRBJ1-5; D might be TRBD1 (5 bases). V lost 3 bases, J lost 2 bases, and 8 bases lay in between. The V gene's germline CDR1 is MGHRA and CDR2 YSYEKL. The CDR3 is 14 amino acids. CDR3 in DNA: TGCGCCAGCAGCCATGGCAGGGGCAATCAGCCCCAGCATTTT. It specifies CASSHGRGNQPQHF.